The 15 T cell receptor beta chains below were found in one sample sequenced in a study of OX40 agonist ivuxolimab in advanced cancers. Receptor libraries were prepared by the immunoSEQ multiplex PCR assay. Here the immuneACCESS table is served through TCRdb, limited to in-frame sequences with V and J called. Missing clones are a known gap in these copies; in checked studies unresolved V genes cover under half, and the rest lacks a known reason. The sample data list 100,000 to 120,000 clones, and roughly 87% of these were observed just once. The top ten clones comprise 0.25% to 0.3% of the sample. The sequencing here drew on CD4+ or CD8+ T cells sorted from blood, taken in a trial of the OX40 agonist ivuxolimab. The source of these receptors is an adult with an advanced solid tumor such as melanoma, head and neck, liver or kidney cancer.

The chain has TRBV7-8 and TRBJ1-2; D is unclear. The CDR3 length is 16 residues. V lost 3 bases and J lost 7, with 21 bases in between. The germline CDR1 and CDR2 sequences are SGHVS and FQNEAQ. CDR3 DNA sequence: TGTGCCAGCAGCTTCTCCGGGAGATCTCCCCTATCTGGCTACACCTTC. Residues: CASSFSGRSPLSGYTF.

The chain employs TRBV29-1 and TRBJ2-5; 12 nucleotides align to TRBD1. Trimming cost V 7 bases and J 5 bases; bases outside gene matches: 8. Germline V gene sequence: CDR1 SQVTM, CDR2 ANQGSEA. The CDR3 consists of 14 residues. DNA for the CDR3: TGCAGCGAGGGGACAGGGGGCCCTGGGGAGACCCAGTACTTC. This encodes CSEGTGGPGETQYF.

The chain combines TRBV15 with TRBJ1-1, with D possibly matching TRBD1 (6 bases). Per germline, CDR1 LNHNV and CDR2 YYDKDF (reference sequence). Trimming left V 0 bases short and J 8 bases short, with 16 bases between. The length of the CDR3 is 15 residues. The CDR3 loop reads CATSREGGPLLEAFF. In DNA, the CDR3 is TGTGCCACCAGCAGAGAGGGGGGCCCACTGTTGGAAGCTTTCTTT.

The J gene is TRBJ2-7, the V gene TRBV10-3, with 7 bases identical to TRBD2. This CDR3 is 16 amino acids long. Germline-derived CDR1 and CDR2 are ENHRY and SYGVKD. Trimming took 5 bases from V and 2 from J; bases not matched to a gene: 12. The CDR3: CAISLLAVATTYEQYF. Written as DNA, the CDR3 is TGTGCCATCAGTTTGCTAGCGGTGGCCACAACCTACGAGCAGTACTTC.

The count of this clone is one. The chain is built from TRBV7-2 and TRBJ2-2; D is unresolved. CDR1 SGHTA and CDR2 FQGNSA come from the germline V gene. The germline V and J ends were trimmed by 1 base and 1 base, with 4 bases remaining between them. The CDR3 extends over 14 amino acids. The CDR3 protein is CASSLVRNTGELFF. CDR3 bases: TGTGCCAGCAGCTTAGTTCGGAACACCGGGGAGCTGTTTTTT.

J is TRBJ2-1 and V is TRBV25-1; possible D gene TRBD1, 7 bases. The germline V gene encodes CDR1 MGHDK and CDR2 SYGVNS. V was trimmed by 2 bases and J by 2 bases, leaving 16 bases between them. The CDR3 length is 17 residues. The CDR3 protein is CASSEETGWRAYNEQFF. The CDR3 coding sequence is TGTGCCAGCAGTGAAGAGACAGGGTGGAGGGCCTACAATGAGCAGTTCTTC.

The chain joins TRBV9 to TRBJ2-7, with D possibly called TRBD1 or TRBD2 (5 bases each). Trimming removed 7 bases at V and 0 bases at J, with 8 bases between. The CDR3 loop spans 12 amino acids. Germline values: CDR1 SGDLS, CDR2 YYNGEE. The CDR3 DNA is TGTGCCAGCGGGACGGGCTCCTACGAGCAGTACTTC. Translation: CASGTGSYEQYF. Filled out from reference TRBV9 and TRBJ2-7, the complete variable domain reads DSGVTQTPKHLITATGQRVTLRCSPRSGDLSVYWYQQSLDQGLQFLIQYYNGEERAKGNILERFSAQQFPDLHSELNLSSLELGDSALYFCASGTGSYEQYFGPGTRLTVT.

A single count supports this clone. This chain links TRBV19 with TRBJ1-5, with D maybe TRBD1 (6 bases). Looked up from germline, CDR1 is LNHDA and CDR2 is SQIVND (reference sequence). V shed 0 bases and J shed 5 bases, with 8 bases lying between them. The CDR3 consists of 14 residues. The CDR3 here is CASSIEAGDQPQHF. Here the CDR3 DNA reads TGTGCCAGTAGTATAGAGGCAGGGGATCAGCCCCAGCATTTT.

The V gene is TRBV4-3, the J gene TRBJ1-3; D is uncertain. Deletions cut 1 base from V and 0 bases from J, with 13 bases between. CDR3 size: 17 residues. CDR1 is LGHNA and CDR2 is YSLEER in the germline V gene. The CDR3 loop reads CASSQGSQSGSGNTIYF. The DNA of the CDR3 is TGCGCCAGCAGCCAAGGGTCGCAGAGCGGCTCTGGAAACACCATATATTTT.

The rearrangement uses TRBV11-3 and TRBJ2-2; 7 bases are shared with TRBD2. Trimming at V came to 1 base and at J to 1 base, leaving 0 bases not matched to a gene. Germline lookup yields CDR1 SGHNT and CDR2 YENEEA. This CDR3 contains 15 residues. In DNA, the CDR3 is TGTGCCAGCAGCTTAGCTAGCGGGAACACCGGGGAGCTGTTTTTT. Amino acid sequence: CASSLASGNTGELFF.

This chain uses TRBV4-3 with TRBJ2-5; D gene ambiguous. The V gene's germline CDR1 is LGHNA and CDR2 YSLEER. The germline V and J ends were trimmed by 0 bases and 2 bases, with 13 bases remaining between them. The CDR3 runs to 16 residues. CDR3 residues: CASSQDPYTQQETQYF. CDR3 DNA: TGCGCCAGCAGCCAAGATCCCTATACGCAGCAAGAGACCCAGTACTTC.

The chain links TRBV6-5 to TRBJ1-1; 7 bases map to TRBD1. The CDR3 is made up of 14 amino acids. J was trimmed by 1 base and V by 2 bases; bases with no gene match: 1. CDR1 is MNHEY and CDR2 is SVGAGI in the germline V gene. The CDR3 here is CASSYRDRNTEAFF. The CDR3 DNA reads as TGTGCCAGCAGTTACCGGGACAGGAACACTGAAGCTTTCTTT.

The gene calls are TRBV2 and TRBJ2-7; D is possibly TRBD1 (6 bases). V dropped 9 bases and J dropped 0 bases, with 15 bases sitting between them. The CDR3 has 14 amino acids. CDR1 is SNHLY, CDR2 FYNNEI, per germline. The CDR3 bases are TGTGCCAGTACACGACAGGTAAACTCCTACGAGCAGTACTTC. Translating gives CASTRQVNSYEQYF.

The chain is built from TRBV6-1 and TRBJ1-1, with D tentatively TRBD1 (5 bases). Between the trimmed V and J ends, which lost 2 bases and 1 base, there was a span of 11 bases. Per germline, CDR1 MNHNS and CDR2 SASEGT. This CDR3 contains 15 residues. The CDR3 DNA reads as TGTGCCAGCAGTGAACAATTGGGGGAGAACACTGAAGCTTTCTTT. This encodes CASSEQLGENTEAFF.

This CDR3 reads CASSLFRGLHEKLFF. CDR3 sequence (DNA): TGTGCCAGCAGTTTATTTCGGGGACTCCATGAAAAACTGTTTTTT. The chain has TRBV28 and TRBJ1-4; tentatively, D is TRBD1 (5 bases). Trimming took 1 base from V and 6 from J, leaving 12 bases between them. The CDR3 is 15 amino acids. Germline V gives CDR1 MDHEN, CDR2 SYDVKM. The variable domain in full, with the rest retrieved from reference TRBV28 and TRBJ1-4, is DVKVTQSSRYLVKRTGEKVFLECVQDMDHENMFWYRQDPGLGLRLIYFSYDVKMKEKGDIPEGYSVSREKKERFSLILESASTNQTSMYLCASSLFRGLHEKLFFGSGTQLSVL.